What follows describes a single T cell receptor beta chain. By its share of the sample, this clone is medium-sized (0.01 to 0.1%). The specificity of this receptor is unknown. No quality values exist for individual bases; no much larger clone is one base distant. The meaning of the sample's time point label: approximately 11 months on ibrutinib. For TCR beta library preparation, 1.5 to 2 micrograms of genomic DNA was extracted from cryopreserved PBMCs. Longitudinal blood samples from CLL patients on ibrutinib monotherapy underwent high-throughput TCR beta sequencing. The patients took part in an open-label, single-center phase 2 trial of ibrutinib monotherapy. CDR1 and CDR2 are read off the germline V gene as SGDLS and YYNGEE. Cut back by 3 bases and 0 bases, the V and J ends lie 10 bases apart. The CDR3 measures 15 amino acids from cysteine to phenylalanine. Only the CDR3 DNA is retained, 45 bases long and in frame from the first base.

On a MiSeq, deep resolution sequencing aimed for a depth between 1 in 1 million and 1 in 200,000 T cells, with each clonotype covered approximately 10x on average. The immunoSEQ hsTCRB Kit was used to generate TCR beta libraries. Turning to the authors' computational methods: ImmunoSEQ Data Assistant and ImmunoSEQ Analyzer were used for data analysis, and V, D and J genes were assigned according to IMGT definitions. Clonality was computed as one minus normalized Shannon entropy of productive rearrangement frequencies, ranging from 0 to 1. Only overrepresented clonotypes making up at least 0.05% of the repertoire of each patient were included in the public clonotype analysis. Fewer than 15 repertoires from age-matched healthy donors, obtained from immuneACCESS, served as clonality controls. TCRdb retrieved this table from immuneACCESS and kept in-frame rearrangements only. Not all clones are present; in checked studies, unresolved V genes account for under half, and no reason is known for the remainder. For V, J and clone size, that table is used; D and trimming come from the DNA. This sample has tens of thousands of clones in its table, and over 60% of those were observed once. The ten biggest clones cover about 14% of the sample.

This record belongs to a study of cytotoxic CD8 clonotypes in ibrutinib-treated CLL listed by TCRdb under 2021. About the full investigation: The cohort was composed of about 10 relapsed/refractory and roughly 16 treatment-naive patients; IGHV unmutated status was identified in fewer than 18 patients. On average, each sample yielded 255,043 productive templates and tens of thousands of productive rearrangements. The response samples were drawn at a median of 12 months into treatment, with a range of roughly 6 to 36 months. Cryopreserved peripheral blood mononuclear cells were collected at three points: before therapy, at response, and at either sustained remission or disease progression. Of the 80 to 95 participants in the trial, about 25 had longitudinal samples available. Partial responses were observed in 24 patients and complete responses in 2; after a median follow-up of 68 months, remission was maintained in 15 or so patients and progression was observed in about twelve. All remission and progressive disease samples were collected while patients were still receiving ibrutinib.

What the research found in general, with its limitations: Public clonotypes were rare and either contracted or stayed stable during treatment, and the rise in clonality at ibrutinib response reflected the expansion of private clonotypes. Clonality increased at ibrutinib response, stayed stable in sustained remission, and fell back toward baseline at progression. At baseline, clonality was higher than in age-matched healthy donors and showed a strong correlation with circulating CD8+ T-cell counts. Sampling times were not matched between sustained-remission and progressing patients, and lymph node repertoires were not studied.

The V and J segments used are TRBV9 and TRBJ1-3, with no reliable assignment of the D segment. The TCR was taken from a human donor with chronic lymphocytic leukemia. Sequencing was performed on PBMCs, taken after 12 months of ibrutinib treatment. The nucleotide sequence is TGTGCCAGCAGCGGGCACACCTCCTCTGGAAACACCATATATTTT. This translates into CASSGHTSSGNTIYF.